These 26 T cell receptor beta chains share one sample of origin, sequenced in a study of T cell repertoires in cytomegalovirus infection. These TCRs' antigens remain unknown. Using its own MiXCR run on the reads, TCRdb lists one record per CDR3 protein. The profile shows approximately 730,000 distinct CDR3 sequences, about 29% of them singletons. This specimen consisted of cultured CD8+ T cells from PBMCs, obtained from culture after CMV antigen stimulation. Receptor source: a human donor in good health (CMV status not recorded). Some clones in this sample may be carry-over from other donors' samples.

This chain connects TRBV19 to TRBJ2-6; 7 nucleotides align to TRBD2. The V and J ends lost 0 bases and 2 bases, in that order; junction bases with no gene match: 10. Germline V gives CDR1 LNHDA, CDR2 SQIVND (reference sequence). CDR3 length: 19 amino acids. This CDR3 reads CASSIDVFPRGAGANVLTF. CDR3 DNA sequence: TGTGCCAGTAGTATAGATGTTTTCCCCCGGGGGGCTGGGGCCAACGTCCTGACTTTC.

This clonotype occurred once. A read error is possible here, since a much larger clone lies one base away. This chain connects TRBV6-1 to TRBJ2-1; no firm D call. Germline CDR1 MNHNS, CDR2 SASEGT. V lost 5 bases and J lost 3, with 8 bases in between. The CDR3 covers 13 residues. The CDR3 sequence is CASSYSYYNEQFF. For the CDR3, the DNA is TGTGCCAGCAGTTATTCCTACTACAATGAGCAGTTCTTC.

V and J are TRBV29-1 and TRBJ1-2; 12 nucleotides agree with TRBD1. The CDR3 totals 15 residues. Germline V CDR1 and CDR2: SQVTM, ANQGSEA. The ends lost 1 base at V and 6 bases at J; junction bases unmatched: 6. Written as DNA, the CDR3 is TGCAGCGTTGAAGGGGACAGGGGGCCGTCCGATGGCTACACCTTC. It translates to CSVEGDRGPSDGYTF.

The chain links TRBV7-3 to TRBJ2-1; TRBD2 might be the D (6 bases). V was clipped by 5 bases and J by 2 bases, with 16 bases between them. Germline V gene sequence: CDR1 SGHTA, CDR2 FQGTGA. The CDR3 is 16 residues long. Here the CDR3 reads CASSPGGVLPYNEQFF. CDR3 bases: TGTGCCAGCAGCCCGGGCGGGGTCCTCCCCTACAATGAGCAGTTCTTC.

This clonotype was counted between two and nine times. V is TRBV12-3 or TRBV12-4 and J is TRBJ2-3; 8 nucleotides match TRBD2. V dropped 6 bases and J dropped 5; count of bases not matched to a gene: 10. There are 15 residues in the CDR3. The CDR3, as DNA: TGTGCCAGCAGCAAACTCGGGGGGGCCTTAGATACGCAGTATTTT. Translated, it gives CASSKLGGALDTQYF.

In its sample, this clonotype was seen a few times. This chain uses TRBV7-9 with TRBJ2-5, with D perhaps given as TRBD1 or TRBD2 (5 bases each). Germline CDR1 is SEHNR and CDR2 is FQNEAQ (reference sequence). Trimming pared 4 bases from V and 5 bases from J, leaving 14 bases between. The CDR3 loop spans 14 amino acids. The CDR3 sequence: CASSSGTSVETQYF. The CDR3 DNA sequence: TGTGCCAGCAGCTCCGGGACGAGCGTGGAGACCCAGTACTTC.

This clonotype was found a few times. The chain has TRBV12-3 or TRBV12-4 and TRBJ1-2; D call uncertain. The CDR3 loop spans 15 amino acids. The V gene lost 4 bases and the J gene lost 3 bases, with 15 bases spanning the gap. The CDR3 sequence is CASSSPGGGDYGYTF. CDR3 DNA sequence: TGTGCCAGCAGTTCACCGGGAGGCGGAGACTATGGCTACACCTTC.

The genes are TRBV4-1 and TRBJ2-1; no definite D call. The CDR3 extends over 16 amino acids. CDR1 is MGHRA and CDR2 is YSYEKL in the germline V gene. V was clipped by 0 bases and J by 2 bases, with 11 bases between them. The CDR3 sequence is CASSQERPPAYNEQFF. The CDR3 DNA is TGCGCCAGCAGCCAAGAACGTCCTCCCGCCTACAATGAGCAGTTCTTC.

V is TRBV10-2 and J is TRBJ2-7; 8 bases agree with TRBD1. V was pared by 6 bases and J by 2 bases, with 9 bases of the junction left unmatched. The V gene's germline CDR1 is WSHSY and CDR2 SAAADI. This CDR3 has 15 amino acids. This CDR3 reads CASSSDRGIPYEQYF. For the CDR3, the DNA is TGCGCCAGCAGCTCAGACAGGGGAATTCCCTACGAGCAGTACTTC.

The chain recombines TRBV27 with TRBJ1-2; 7 bases line up with TRBD1. V gave up 5 bases and J gave up 1 base; unmatched junction bases: 4. There are 14 residues in the CDR3. Germline CDR1 is MNHEY and CDR2 is SMNVEV (reference sequence). CDR3 sequence: CASSLQGDNYGYTF. The CDR3 DNA reads TGTGCCAGCAGTCTGCAGGGGGATAACTATGGCTACACCTTC.

This clonotype was seen many times. This sequence joins TRBV7-2 and TRBJ2-7; TRBD1 aligns across 7 bases. With 2 bases clipped from V and 2 bases from J, the junction kept 9 bases outside the gene matches. The CDR3 sequence is 16 residues long. Per the germline V gene, CDR1 is SGHTA and CDR2 is FQGNSA. The CDR3, as DNA: TGTGCCAGCAGCTTATACAGGGACAGTCCAACCTACGAGCAGTACTTC. Translated, it gives CASSLYRDSPTYEQYF.

The rearrangement joins TRBV5-4 to TRBJ2-2; the D is unclear. CDR3 length equals 13 residues. Trimming removed 0 bases from V and 8 bases from J, with 8 bases in between. The germline V gene has CDR1 SGHNT and CDR2 YYREEE (reference sequence). CDR3 nucleotides: TGTGCCAGCAGCTTGGTGGTGTTGGGGGAGCTGTTTTTT. Translated, it gives CASSLVVLGELFF.

V gene TRBV3-1 combines with J gene TRBJ2-7; D uncertain. Germline CDR1 and CDR2: LGHDT and YNNKEL (reference sequence). This CDR3 comprises 16 residues. The V and J ends lost 1 base and 2 bases respectively, with 15 bases between them. The CDR3 reads CASSQAVASITYEQYF. CDR3 sequence (DNA): TGTGCCAGCAGCCAAGCCGTGGCCAGTATCACCTACGAGCAGTACTTC.

This clonotype was detected once. The chain employs TRBV28 and TRBJ2-1; weak D call: TRBD1 (6 bases). The CDR3 has 16 amino acids. Germline CDR1 reads MDHEN; CDR2 reads SYDVKM. V was shortened by 7 bases and J by 2 bases, with 18 bases between the two germline ends. The CDR3 region has the DNA TGTGCCAGCACCGACTGGCAGGGGACCCCCTACAATGAGCAGTTCTTC. This codes for CASTDWQGTPYNEQFF.

The chain has TRBV6-1 and TRBJ2-2; D call uncertain. Germline values: CDR1 MNHNS, CDR2 SASEGT. The CDR3 runs to 16 residues. Trimming pared 1 base from V and 0 bases from J, leaving 9 bases between. CDR3 amino acids: CASSEGVYSNTGELFF. The DNA of the CDR3 is TGTGCCAGCAGTGAAGGGGTCTATTCGAACACCGGGGAGCTGTTTTTT.

This clonotype was recorded at least ten times. J is TRBJ2-3 and V is TRBV4-1, with unresolved D. From germline, CDR1 is MGHRA and CDR2 YSYEKL. The V gene lost 6 bases and the J gene lost 4 bases, with 20 bases spanning the gap. The CDR3 consists of 16 residues. CDR3 nucleotide sequence: TGCGCCAGCAGGTCCAGTACTGGGATAAACGCAGATACGCAGTATTTT. Residues: CASRSSTGINADTQYF.

The rearrangement uses TRBV2 and TRBJ2-3; 8 nucleotides align to TRBD2. With 8 bases clipped from V and 0 bases from J, the junction kept 4 bases outside the gene matches. The CDR3 runs to 14 residues. CDR1 is SNHLY, CDR2 FYNNEI, per germline. CDR3 nucleotides: TGTGCCAGCGATAGCGGGGATAGCACAGATACGCAGTATTTT. Encoded protein: CASDSGDSTDTQYF. Full variable domain (rest looked up from reference TRBV2 and TRBJ2-3): EPEVTQTPSHQVTQMGQEVILRCVPISNHLYFYWYRQILGQKVEFLVSFYNNEISEKSEIFDDQFSVERPDGSNFTLKIRSTKLEDSAMYFCASDSGDSTDTQYFGPGTRLTVL.

This clonotype was seen a few times. V usage is TRBV7-6 and J usage is TRBJ2-1; 8 bases agree with TRBD2. CDR1 SGHVS and CDR2 FNYEAQ come from the germline V gene. V lost 3 bases and J lost 10; bases outside the gene matches: 5. The CDR3 runs 13 residues. CDR3 bases: TGTGCCAGCAGCTTTCCGGGACTAGGGGAGCAGTTCTTC. The encoded protein is CASSFPGLGEQFF.

The chain employs TRBV27 and TRBJ2-4, with D possibly matching TRBD2 (7 bases). The CDR3 covers 16 residues. V lost 2 bases and J lost 0, with 11 bases in between. The germline CDR1 and CDR2 sequences are MNHEY and SMNVEV (reference sequence). DNA of the CDR3: TGTGCCAGCAGTTTAAGGGGGGGGCTAGCCAAAAACATTCAGTACTTC. It encodes CASSLRGGLAKNIQYF.

This clonotype turned up a few times. This chain links TRBV25-1 with TRBJ2-7; D possibly matches TRBD1 or TRBD2 (5 bases each). The CDR3 has 16 amino acids. Germline CDR1 is MGHDK and CDR2 is SYGVNS. V shed 5 bases and J shed 0 bases, with 17 bases lying between them. The DNA for the CDR3 is TGTGCCAGCAGTAAGACCGGGACCAGGAGCTCCTACGAGCAGTACTTC. This sequence encodes CASSKTGTRSSYEQYF.

CDR3 nucleotides: TGTGCCAGCAGCCAAGAGGCAGGGGGCGATGAGCAGTTCTTC. Protein sequence: CASSQEAGGDEQFF. V gene TRBV14 combines with J gene TRBJ2-1; 8 bases agree with TRBD1. V gave up 0 bases and J gave up 8 bases; unmatched junction bases: 3. CDR1 SGHDN and CDR2 FVKESK come from the germline V gene. This CDR3 comprises 14 residues.

The rearrangement joins TRBV7-2 to TRBJ2-3, with a tentative D call TRBD2 (7 bases). Germline-derived CDR1 and CDR2 are SGHTA and FQGNSA. The germline V and J ends were trimmed by 5 bases and 6 bases, with 21 bases remaining between them. This CDR3 comprises 16 residues. In nucleotides, the CDR3 is TGTGCCAGCAGCCGGCTAGGGGGGGTCCGGTCGGATACGCAGTATTTT. Translation gives CASSRLGGVRSDTQYF.

This clonotype was observed a single time. This chain links TRBV10-3 with TRBJ2-7; a weak D match, TRBD1 (6 bases). The CDR3 is made up of 13 amino acids. V was clipped by 2 bases and J by 5 bases, with 10 bases between them. Germline lookup yields CDR1 ENHRY and CDR2 SYGVKD. This CDR3 reads CAISETGLDEQYV. Here the CDR3 DNA reads TGTGCCATCAGTGAGACAGGGCTTGACGAGCAGTACGTC.

This clonotype was observed a few times. The chain combines TRBV11-2 with TRBJ2-1; tentatively, D is TRBD2 (6 bases). V was clipped by 5 bases and J by 4 bases, with 15 bases between them. Germline CDR1 SGHAT, CDR2 FQNNGV. The CDR3 totals 15 residues. The CDR3 nucleotides are TGTGCCAGCAGCATAGCGGCGAGTTTTTACAATGAGCAGTTCTTC. Protein: CASSIAASFYNEQFF.

The V and J genes are TRBV3-1 and TRBJ2-1; the D gene could be TRBD1 or TRBD2 (6 bases each). Trimming pared 1 base from V and 8 bases from J, leaving 15 bases between. Germline CDR1 reads LGHDT; CDR2 reads YNNKEL (reference sequence). The CDR3 runs to 15 residues. The CDR3 DNA reads TGTGCCAGCAGCCAAGTCCTTGGGGGGCTCGATGAGCAGTTCTTC. Protein: CASSQVLGGLDEQFF.

The V gene is TRBV5-1, the J gene TRBJ2-7, with D possibly being TRBD2 (6 bases). Germline V CDR1 and CDR2: SGHRS, YFSETQ. The CDR3 sequence is 13 residues long. Trimming removed 0 bases at V and 4 bases at J, with 8 bases between. The DNA of the CDR3 is TGCGCCAGCAGCTTGGAGGCGGGGTACGAGCAGTACGTC. This sequence encodes CASSLEAGYEQYV.